The present T cell receptor beta chain was sequenced within a study of control samples from healthy donors and cancer patients. This CDR3 region has 14 residues. Germline loops: CDR1 SGHNT, CDR2 YYREEE (reference sequence). V was clipped by 0 bases and J by 0 bases, with 6 bases between them. Some clones are missing from TCRdb's copy, which holds only in-frame ones; the method was immunoSEQ multiplex PCR. The profile shows roughly 100,000 clones, 90% to 95% of them singletons. Source material: blood. The origin of this receptor is a woman aged 18-29 years in good health. V and J are TRBV5-4 and TRBJ1-1; D gene uncertain. The CDR3 bases are TGTGCCAGCAGCTTGGGAGTAGTGAACACTGAAGCTTTCTTT. Translating gives CASSLGVVNTEAFF.